This TCR beta chain was retrieved from a study of OX40 agonist ivuxolimab in advanced cancers. Only in-frame clones appear in the TCRdb table, and some are missing; sequencing was by immunoSEQ multiplex PCR. The sample yields about 12,000 clones, nearly 80% seen once. The germline gives CDR1 SGDLS, CDR2 YYNGEE. This CDR3 spans 16 amino acids. V was shortened by 2 bases and J by 2 bases, with 16 bases between the two germline ends. This TCR came from an adult with an advanced solid tumor such as melanoma, head and neck, liver or kidney cancer. V is TRBV9 and J is TRBJ2-5; D may be TRBD2 (5 bases). The specimen was CD4+ or CD8+ T cells sorted from blood, collected in a trial of the OX40 agonist ivuxolimab. The CDR3 coding sequence is TGTGCCAGCAGCGTGGGGAGAGACGTAGGGCAAGAGACCCAGTACTTC. This codes for CASSVGRDVGQETQYF.